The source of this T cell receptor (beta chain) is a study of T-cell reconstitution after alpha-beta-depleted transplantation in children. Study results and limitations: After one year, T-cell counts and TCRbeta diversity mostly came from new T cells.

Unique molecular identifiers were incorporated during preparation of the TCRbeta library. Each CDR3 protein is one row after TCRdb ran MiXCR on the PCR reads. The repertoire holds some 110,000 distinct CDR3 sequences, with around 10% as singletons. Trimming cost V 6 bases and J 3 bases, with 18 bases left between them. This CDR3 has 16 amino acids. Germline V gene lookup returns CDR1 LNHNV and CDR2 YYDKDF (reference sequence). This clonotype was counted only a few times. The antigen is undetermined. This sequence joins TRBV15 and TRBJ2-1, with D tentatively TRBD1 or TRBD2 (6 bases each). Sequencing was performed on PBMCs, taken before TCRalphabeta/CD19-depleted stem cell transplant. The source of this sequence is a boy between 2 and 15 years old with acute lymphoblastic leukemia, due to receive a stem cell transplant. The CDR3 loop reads CATSTFGGPDYNEQFF. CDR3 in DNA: TGTGCCACCAGTACTTTTGGGGGGCCAGACTACAATGAGCAGTTCTTC.